The clone carrying this TCR beta chain was observed at least ten times. The record originates from a study of identical twins. Via MiXCR, TCRdb re-called the 5' RACE reads, giving one row per CDR3 protein. The repertoire includes some 190,000 distinct CDR3 sequences, around 15% of them detected once, and 40% sits in the top ten. Trimming stripped 6 bases from V and 11 bases from J, with 11 bases between. This CDR3 is 11 amino acids long. These data were also filed under a second study, of T cells expressing NK-cell markers.

The chain has TRBV12-3 or TRBV12-4 and TRBJ2-1, with unresolved D. Sequencing used CD8+ T cells sorted from blood. The TCR was taken from a woman between 18 and 29 years old in good health. CDR3 sequence reads: CASSLGMKQFF. The CDR3 coding sequence is TGTGCCAGCAGCCTGGGGATGAAGCAGTTCTTC.